Following are 14 T cell receptor beta chains from one sample sequenced in a study of T-cell memory formation after mild COVID-19. Each CDR3 protein gets one entry after TCRdb re-called the 5' RACE reads with MiXCR. The table lists fewer than 150,000 distinct CDR3 sequences, 20% to 25% of them singletons. Material for sequencing was PBMCs or a T cell subset sorted from them (not recorded which). Source of these receptors: a man aged 18 to 29 who had mild COVID-19 (a few samples of this study predate the infection). Cell type and time point are not known.

V usage is TRBV2 and J usage is TRBJ2-5; D not resolved. CDR3 length: 14 residues. Between the trimmed V and J ends, which lost 7 bases and 2 bases, there was a span of 14 bases. Germline V lookup: CDR1 SNHLY, CDR2 FYNNEI. This CDR3 reads CASTNGRMQETQYF. In DNA form, the CDR3 reads TGTGCCAGCACGAACGGACGAATGCAAGAGACCCAGTACTTC.

This clonotype has more than one count but fewer than ten. The chain uses TRBV15 and TRBJ2-5; D is perhaps TRBD1 (6 bases). Germline CDR1 and CDR2: LNHNV and YYDKDF (reference sequence). This CDR3 comprises 16 residues. Trimming pared 0 bases from V and 3 bases from J, leaving 14 bases between. The chain's CDR3 is CATSRDQSQGEETQYF. Written as DNA, the CDR3 is TGTGCCACCAGCAGAGATCAATCACAGGGTGAAGAGACCCAGTACTTC.

This chain joins TRBV19 and TRBJ2-7, with D perhaps TRBD2 (6 bases). CDR1 is LNHDA, CDR2 SQIVND, per germline (reference sequence). The CDR3 is 12 amino acids. Trimming removed 2 bases from V and 6 bases from J, with 8 bases in between. CDR3 sequence reads: CASSITGGEQYF. CDR3 in DNA: TGTGCCAGTAGTATAACCGGGGGCGAGCAGTACTTC.

The sample holds a few counts of this clonotype. V gene TRBV10-3 combines with J gene TRBJ2-1; D not resolved. Trimming left V 8 bases short and J 9 bases short, with 17 bases between. The CDR3 covers 13 residues. Germline lookup yields CDR1 ENHRY and CDR2 SYGVKD. CDR3 in amino acids: CAIGLVSQSEQFF. CDR3 sequence (DNA): TGTGCCATCGGTTTAGTTTCTCAGAGTGAGCAGTTCTTC.

This clonotype appeared a few times. The chain's CDR3 is CASSPGRGQETQYF. The CDR3 DNA reads as TGTGCCAGCAGTCCCGGTAGGGGCCAAGAGACCCAGTACTTC. The chain uses TRBV6-5 and TRBJ2-5; D is perhaps TRBD1 (5 bases). Trimming stripped 5 bases from V and 1 base from J, with 11 bases between. The germline V gene encodes CDR1 MNHEY and CDR2 SVGAGI. The CDR3 runs 14 residues.

V gene TRBV9 combines with J gene TRBJ1-3; no clear D gene. The CDR3 has 12 residues. Trimming took off 1 base at V and 4 bases at J, with 3 bases between the two ends. Per the germline V gene, CDR1 is SGDLS and CDR2 is YYNGEE. CDR3 DNA: TGTGCCAGCAGCGTATGGGGAAACACCATATATTTT. As protein: CASSVWGNTIYF.

J is TRBJ1-3 and V is TRBV6-5; no reliable D call. The CDR3 consists of 15 residues. The germline V gene encodes CDR1 MNHEY and CDR2 SVGAGI. Trimming shortened V by 0 bases and J by 1 base, and 7 bases separated the two germline ends. The CDR3 region is CASSYSRQSGNTIYF. CDR3 coding DNA: TGTGCCAGCAGTTACTCGAGGCAGTCTGGAAACACCATATATTTT.

This clonotype has ten or more counts. The chain combines TRBV5-6 with TRBJ2-3, with D maybe TRBD2 (5 bases). V dropped 4 bases and J dropped 6 bases, with 21 bases sitting between them. Germline V CDR1 and CDR2: SGHDT, YYEEEE. There are 16 residues in the CDR3. The CDR3 region has the DNA TGTGCCAGCAGCAACGAGCGGCGGGTGAACGGGGATACGCAGTATTTT. The encoded protein is CASSNERRVNGDTQYF.

This clonotype appeared a few times. This chain joins TRBV7-6 and TRBJ2-1; 8 positions agree with TRBD2. The CDR3 sequence is 17 residues long. Trimming cost V 1 base and J 4 bases; bases outside gene matches: 9. The germline gives CDR1 SGHVS, CDR2 FNYEAQ. The CDR3 DNA follows: TGTGCCAGCAGCTTAGTTGCGGGGGGCTATAAGTACAATGAGCAGTTCTTC. It encodes CASSLVAGGYKYNEQFF.

V and J are TRBV4-1 and TRBJ2-1, with 8 bases matching TRBD2. This CDR3 spans 16 amino acids. Germline lookup yields CDR1 MGHRA and CDR2 YSYEKL. V shed 1 base and J 11 bases; nucleotides not matched to a gene: 13. DNA for the CDR3: TGCGCCAGCAGCCAAGCGCCGTCGGGGGGGCGATCGCAGCAGTTCTTC. Translating gives CASSQAPSGGRSQQFF.

The V and J genes are TRBV12-3 or TRBV12-4 and TRBJ1-2, with no clear D. The V end lost 0 bases, the J end lost 8 bases, and 7 bases lay between the germline ends. The CDR3 length is 12 residues. CDR3 bases: TGTGCCAGCAGTTTAGCGCGTGGGGGCTACACCTTC. This codes for CASSLARGGYTF.

This clonotype was detected many times. This chain connects TRBV27 to TRBJ1-1; 9 bases align to TRBD1. The germline CDR1 and CDR2 sequences are MNHEY and SMNVEV (reference sequence). The CDR3 runs to 14 residues. The J segment lost 2 bases and the V segment lost 7 bases, leaving 5 bases of the junction unmatched. Here the CDR3 DNA reads TGTGCCAGCACTCTGACAGGGGGAAACACTGAAGCTTTCTTT. As protein: CASTLTGGNTEAFF.

The chain has TRBV12-3 or TRBV12-4 and TRBJ1-4, with TRBD1 matching over 8 bases. J was trimmed by 6 bases and V by 7 bases; bases with no gene match: 7. The CDR3 totals 14 residues. The CDR3 spells CASTPGQAYEKLFF. For the CDR3, the DNA is TGTGCCAGCACACCGGGACAGGCTTATGAAAAACTGTTTTTT.

This chain connects TRBV20-1 to TRBJ1-5, with a tentative D call TRBD1 (5 bases). Per germline, CDR1 DFQATT and CDR2 SNEGSKA (reference sequence). This CDR3 comprises 13 residues. V was clipped by 3 bases and J by 3 bases, with 9 bases between them. This chain's CDR3 is CSASREFNQPQHF. CDR3 DNA sequence: TGCAGTGCTAGCAGGGAATTCAATCAGCCCCAGCATTTT.